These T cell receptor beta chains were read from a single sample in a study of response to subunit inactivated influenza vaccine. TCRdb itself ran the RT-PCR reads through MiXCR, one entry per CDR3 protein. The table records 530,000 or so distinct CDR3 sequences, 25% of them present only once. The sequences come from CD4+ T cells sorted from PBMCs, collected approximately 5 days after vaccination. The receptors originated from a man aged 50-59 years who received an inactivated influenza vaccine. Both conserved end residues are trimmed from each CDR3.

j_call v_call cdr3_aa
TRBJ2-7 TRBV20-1 RAGQGSREQY
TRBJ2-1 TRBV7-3 ASSYSGTSLNEQF
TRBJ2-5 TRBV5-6 ASSFKSSGETQY
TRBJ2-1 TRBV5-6 ASSWGLMGSNEQF
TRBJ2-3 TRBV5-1 ASSGGTSGATDTQY
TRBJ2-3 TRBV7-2 ASSRSKEDTQY
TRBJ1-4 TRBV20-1 SALRGEEKLF
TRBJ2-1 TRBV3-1 ASSPTGGHEQF
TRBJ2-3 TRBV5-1 ASSLVGLNEAQY
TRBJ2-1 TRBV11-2 ASSLGEDLPF
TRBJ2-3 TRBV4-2 ASSWGGAADTQY
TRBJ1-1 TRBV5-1 ASSGRGMNTEAF
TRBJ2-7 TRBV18 ASSPAGVDYEQY
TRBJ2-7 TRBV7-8 ASSSKLAGGLSYEQY
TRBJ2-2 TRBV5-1 ASSSRTGSGELF
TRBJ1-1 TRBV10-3 AIRVDRDTEAF
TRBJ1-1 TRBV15 ATSRGGASSTEAF
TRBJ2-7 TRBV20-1 SANVGRHYEQY